The T cell receptor (beta chain) described here comes from a study of tumor and adjacent non-tumor tissue in lung cancer. There are a few counts of this clonotype. The junction departs from the called germline gene at one end, perhaps through a read error. The V gene's germline CDR1 is SGHDT and CDR2 YYEEEE. The length of the CDR3 is 20 residues. This sample's RNA came from whole unsorted tissue. More than 3 cm separated this lung sample from the edge of the tumor. A modified ARM-PCR protocol with three rounds of nested PCR amplified TCRbeta. TCRdb ran MiXCR on the multiplex PCR reads and lists one entry per CDR3 protein. The sample has 90,000 to 100,000 distinct CDR3 sequences, roughly 80% seen once.

What was sequenced was distant non-tumor lung tissue. The TCR sequence derives from a man aged 55 to 70 with small cell lung cancer. This chain links TRBV5-6 with TRBJ2-2; the D gene could be TRBD1 or TRBD2 (5 bases each). In DNA form, the CDR3 reads TGTGCCAGCAGCTGGGGGAACTCACAGACGGGGCTATGGAACACCGGGGAACTGTTTTTT. This gives the protein CASSWGNSQTGLWNTGELFF.